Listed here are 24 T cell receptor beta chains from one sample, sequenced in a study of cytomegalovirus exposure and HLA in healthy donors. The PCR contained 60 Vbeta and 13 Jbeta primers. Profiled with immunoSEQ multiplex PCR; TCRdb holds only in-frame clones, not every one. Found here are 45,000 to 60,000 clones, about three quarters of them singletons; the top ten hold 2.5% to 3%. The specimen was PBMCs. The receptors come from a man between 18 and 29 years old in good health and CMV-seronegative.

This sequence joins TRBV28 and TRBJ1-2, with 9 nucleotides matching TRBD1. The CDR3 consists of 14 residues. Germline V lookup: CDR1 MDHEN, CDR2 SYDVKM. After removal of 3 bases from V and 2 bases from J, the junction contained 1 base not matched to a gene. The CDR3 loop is CASSFTGGNYGYTF. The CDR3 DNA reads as TGTGCCAGCAGTTTCACAGGGGGCAACTATGGCTACACCTTC.

CDR3 nucleotide sequence: TGTGCCAGCAGTCGGGATCAGCCCCAGCATTTT. Protein product: CASSRDQPQHF. V and J are TRBV28 and TRBJ1-5; the D is unclear. The V gene lost 5 bases and the J gene lost 5 bases, with 4 bases spanning the gap. The CDR3 runs 11 residues. Germline V gene lookup returns CDR1 MDHEN and CDR2 SYDVKM.

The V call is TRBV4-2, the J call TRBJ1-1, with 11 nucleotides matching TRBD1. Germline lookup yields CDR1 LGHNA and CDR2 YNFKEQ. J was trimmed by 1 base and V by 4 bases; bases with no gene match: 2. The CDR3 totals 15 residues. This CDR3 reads CASSPGQGANTEAFF. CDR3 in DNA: TGTGCCAGCAGCCCCGGACAGGGGGCGAACACTGAAGCTTTCTTT.

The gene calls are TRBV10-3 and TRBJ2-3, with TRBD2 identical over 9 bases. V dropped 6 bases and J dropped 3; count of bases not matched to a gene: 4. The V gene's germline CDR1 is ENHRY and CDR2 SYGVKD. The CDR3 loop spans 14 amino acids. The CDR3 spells CAIRRTSETDTQYF. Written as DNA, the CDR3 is TGTGCCATCAGGAGGACTAGCGAAACAGATACGCAGTATTTT.

The CDR3 DNA follows: TGTGCCAGCAGACAGGACGGTTATAGCAATCAGCCCCAGCATTTT. This translates into CASRQDGYSNQPQHF. The chain carries TRBV6-5 and TRBJ1-5; possible D gene TRBD1, 5 bases. The CDR3 runs 15 residues. Trimming left V 6 bases short and J 0 bases short, with 12 bases between. Germline-derived CDR1 and CDR2 are MNHEY and SVGAGI.

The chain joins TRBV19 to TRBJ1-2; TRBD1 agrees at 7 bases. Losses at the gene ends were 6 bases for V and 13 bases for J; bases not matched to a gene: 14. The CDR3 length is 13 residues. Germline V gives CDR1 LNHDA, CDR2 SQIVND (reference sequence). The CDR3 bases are TGTGCCAGTAGATCCTCGGGCGACAGGGATTCCACCTTC. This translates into CASRSSGDRDSTF.

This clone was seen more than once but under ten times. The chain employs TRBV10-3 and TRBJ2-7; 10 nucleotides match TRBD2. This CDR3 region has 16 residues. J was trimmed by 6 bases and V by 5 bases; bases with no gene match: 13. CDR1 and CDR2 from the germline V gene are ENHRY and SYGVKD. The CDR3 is CAISRSSGSHLAEQYF. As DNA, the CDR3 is TGTGCCATCAGTCGTTCTAGCGGGAGCCATTTGGCCGAGCAGTACTTC.

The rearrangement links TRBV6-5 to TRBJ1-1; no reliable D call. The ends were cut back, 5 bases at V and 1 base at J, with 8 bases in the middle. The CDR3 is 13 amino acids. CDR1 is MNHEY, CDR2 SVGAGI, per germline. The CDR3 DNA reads TGTGCCAGCAGTCCCCTCTCGAACACTGAAGCTTTCTTT. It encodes CASSPLSNTEAFF.

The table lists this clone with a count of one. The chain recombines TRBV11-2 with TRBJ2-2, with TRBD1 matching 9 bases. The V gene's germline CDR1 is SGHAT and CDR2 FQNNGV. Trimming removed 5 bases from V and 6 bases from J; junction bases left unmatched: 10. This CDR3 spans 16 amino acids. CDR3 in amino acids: CASSHPGQGRPGELFF. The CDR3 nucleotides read TGTGCCAGCAGCCACCCCGGACAGGGGAGGCCCGGGGAGCTGTTTTTT.

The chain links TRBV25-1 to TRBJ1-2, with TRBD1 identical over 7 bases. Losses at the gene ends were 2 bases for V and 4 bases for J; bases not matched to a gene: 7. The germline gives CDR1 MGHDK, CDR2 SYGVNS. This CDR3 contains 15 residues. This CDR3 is CASSEVSTGVYGYTF. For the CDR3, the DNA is TGTGCCAGCAGTGAAGTATCAACAGGGGTCTATGGCTACACCTTC.

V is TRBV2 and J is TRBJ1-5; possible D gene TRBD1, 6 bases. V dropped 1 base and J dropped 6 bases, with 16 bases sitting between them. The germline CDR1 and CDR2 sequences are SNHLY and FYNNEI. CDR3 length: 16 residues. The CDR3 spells CASSEGLQGWGQPQHF. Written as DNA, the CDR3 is TGTGCCAGCAGTGAAGGGTTACAGGGATGGGGTCAGCCCCAGCATTTT.

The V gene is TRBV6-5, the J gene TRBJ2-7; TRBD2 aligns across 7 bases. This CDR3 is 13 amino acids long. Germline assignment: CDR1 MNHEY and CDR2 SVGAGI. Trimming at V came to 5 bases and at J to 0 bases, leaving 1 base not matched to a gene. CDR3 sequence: CASSSGISYEQYF. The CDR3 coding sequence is TGTGCCAGCAGTAGCGGGATCTCCTACGAGCAGTACTTC.

CDR3 residues: CASSYRGSSPLHF. The DNA for the CDR3 is TGTGCCAGCAGTTACAGGGGGAGTTCACCCCTCCACTTT. The chain carries TRBV28 and TRBJ1-6; TRBD1 matches at 8 bases. Unmatched junction bases numbered 2, after V lost 4 bases and J lost 9 bases. Germline loops: CDR1 MDHEN, CDR2 SYDVKM. The CDR3 has 13 residues.

The CDR3 DNA reads as TGCAGCGTAGTGACAAAAGAGACCCAGTACTTC. Its translation is CSVVTKETQYF. This chain joins TRBV29-1 and TRBJ2-5; no clear D. CDR3 length: 11 residues. V was pared by 6 bases and J by 3 bases, with 8 bases between. The germline gives CDR1 SQVTM, CDR2 ANQGSEA.

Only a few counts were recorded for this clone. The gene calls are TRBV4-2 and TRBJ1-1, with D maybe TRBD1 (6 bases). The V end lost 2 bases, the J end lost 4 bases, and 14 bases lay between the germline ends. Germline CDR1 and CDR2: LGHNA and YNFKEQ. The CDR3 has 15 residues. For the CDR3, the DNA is TGTGCCAGCAGCCAATCCTGGACAGAAGGCACTGAAGCTTTCTTT. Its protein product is CASSQSWTEGTEAFF.

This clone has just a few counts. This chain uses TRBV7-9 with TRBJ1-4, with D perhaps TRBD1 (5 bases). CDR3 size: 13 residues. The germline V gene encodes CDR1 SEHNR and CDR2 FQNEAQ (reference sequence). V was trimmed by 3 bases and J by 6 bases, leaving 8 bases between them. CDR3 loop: CASSFKQDEKLFF. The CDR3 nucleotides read TGTGCCAGCAGCTTTAAACAGGATGAAAAACTGTTTTTT.

The CDR3 DNA follows: TGTGCCAGCAGGCCGGGGACAGGGGCCGATGGCTACACCTTC. It is translated as CASRPGTGADGYTF. This chain connects TRBV27 to TRBJ1-2; 10 nucleotides agree with TRBD1. Germline CDR1 and CDR2: MNHEY and SMNVEV (reference sequence). V shed 6 bases, J shed 6 bases, and the junction held 7 bases outside the gene matches. The CDR3 extends over 14 amino acids.

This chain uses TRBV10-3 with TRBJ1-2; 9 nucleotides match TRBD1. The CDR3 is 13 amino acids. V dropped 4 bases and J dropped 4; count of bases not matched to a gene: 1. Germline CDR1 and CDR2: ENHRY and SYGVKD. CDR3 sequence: CAISATGGYGYTF. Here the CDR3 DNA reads TGTGCCATCAGTGCGACAGGGGGCTATGGCTACACCTTC.

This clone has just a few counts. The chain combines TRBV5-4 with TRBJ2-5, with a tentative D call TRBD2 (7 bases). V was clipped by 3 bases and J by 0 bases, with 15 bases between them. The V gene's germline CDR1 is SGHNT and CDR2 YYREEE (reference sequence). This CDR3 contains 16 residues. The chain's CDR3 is CASSWGGGGYQETQYF. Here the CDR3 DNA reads TGTGCCAGCAGCTGGGGAGGGGGAGGGTACCAAGAGACCCAGTACTTC.

The CDR3 reads CSVEGRLQNTEAFF. In DNA form, the CDR3 reads TGCAGCGTTGAAGGTAGACTGCAGAACACTGAAGCTTTCTTT. The chain links TRBV29-1 to TRBJ1-1; no clear D gene. Germline V lookup: CDR1 SQVTM, CDR2 ANQGSEA. This CDR3 has 14 amino acids. The V end was cut by 1 base, the J end by 1 base, with 10 bases between.

CDR3 bases: TGTGCCTCACAGGGACTAGCGGGAGTGACCTCCTACAATGAGCAGTTCTTC. Translation gives CASQGLAGVTSYNEQFF. The chain joins TRBV5-4 to TRBJ2-1; 14 positions agree with TRBD2. Trimming at V came to 10 bases and at J to 0 bases, leaving 9 bases not matched to a gene. The CDR3 is 17 residues long. Germline CDR1 reads SGHNT; CDR2 reads YYREEE (reference sequence).

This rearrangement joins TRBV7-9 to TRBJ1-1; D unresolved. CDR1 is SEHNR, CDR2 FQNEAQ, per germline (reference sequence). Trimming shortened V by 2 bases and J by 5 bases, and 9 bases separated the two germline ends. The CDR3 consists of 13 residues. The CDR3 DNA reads TGTGCCAGCAGCTTACCTCCCTTGACTGAAGCTTTCTTT. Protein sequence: CASSLPPLTEAFF. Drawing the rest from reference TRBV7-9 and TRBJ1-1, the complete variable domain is DTGVSQNPRHKITKRGQNVTFRCDPISEHNRLYWYRQTLGQGPEFLTYFQNEAQLEKSRLLSDRFSAERPKGSFSTLEIQRTEQGDSAMYLCASSLPPLTEAFFGQGTRLTVV.

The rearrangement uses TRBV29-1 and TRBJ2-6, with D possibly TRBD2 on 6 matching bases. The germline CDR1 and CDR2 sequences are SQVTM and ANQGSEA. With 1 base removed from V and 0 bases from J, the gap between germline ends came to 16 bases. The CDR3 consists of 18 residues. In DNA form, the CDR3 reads TGCAGCGTTGAAGCGGCGGGACTCGTCTTCTCTGGGGCCAACGTCCTGACTTTC. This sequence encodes CSVEAAGLVFSGANVLTF.

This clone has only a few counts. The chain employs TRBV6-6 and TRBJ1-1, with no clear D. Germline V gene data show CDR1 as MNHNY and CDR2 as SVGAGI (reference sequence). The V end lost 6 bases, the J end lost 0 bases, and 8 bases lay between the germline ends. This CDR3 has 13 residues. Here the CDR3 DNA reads TGTGCCAGCAGCCCTGGCCTGAACACTGAAGCTTTCTTT. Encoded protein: CASSPGLNTEAFF.